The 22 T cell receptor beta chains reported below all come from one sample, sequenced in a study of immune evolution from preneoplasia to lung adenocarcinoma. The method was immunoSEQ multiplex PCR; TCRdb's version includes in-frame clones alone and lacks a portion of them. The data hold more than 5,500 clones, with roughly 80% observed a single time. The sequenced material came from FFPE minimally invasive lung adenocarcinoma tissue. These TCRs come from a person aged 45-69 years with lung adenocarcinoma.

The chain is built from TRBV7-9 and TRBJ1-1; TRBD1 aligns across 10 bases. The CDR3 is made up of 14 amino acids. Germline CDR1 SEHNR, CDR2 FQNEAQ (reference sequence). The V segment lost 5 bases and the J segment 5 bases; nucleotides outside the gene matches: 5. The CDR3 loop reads CASSLSGQGTEAFF. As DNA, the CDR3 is TGTGCCAGCAGCCTCTCGGGACAGGGGACTGAAGCTTTCTTT.

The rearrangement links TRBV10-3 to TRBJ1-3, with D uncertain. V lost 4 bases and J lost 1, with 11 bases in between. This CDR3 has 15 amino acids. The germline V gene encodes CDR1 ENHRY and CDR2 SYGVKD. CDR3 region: CAISGAGGSGNTIYF. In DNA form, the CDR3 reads TGTGCCATCAGTGGGGCCGGAGGGTCTGGAAACACCATATATTTT.

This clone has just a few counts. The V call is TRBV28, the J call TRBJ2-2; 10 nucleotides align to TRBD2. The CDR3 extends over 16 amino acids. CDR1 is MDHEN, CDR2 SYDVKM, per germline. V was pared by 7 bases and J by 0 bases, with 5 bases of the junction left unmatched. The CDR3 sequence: CASTPSGGANTGELFF. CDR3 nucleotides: TGTGCCAGCACCCCTAGCGGGGGCGCGAACACCGGGGAGCTGTTTTTT. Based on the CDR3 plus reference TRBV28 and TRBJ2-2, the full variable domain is DVKVTQSSRYLVKRTGEKVFLECVQDMDHENMFWYRQDPGLGLRLIYFSYDVKMKEKGDIPEGYSVSREKKERFSLILESASTNQTSMYLCASTPSGGANTGELFFGEGSRLTVL.

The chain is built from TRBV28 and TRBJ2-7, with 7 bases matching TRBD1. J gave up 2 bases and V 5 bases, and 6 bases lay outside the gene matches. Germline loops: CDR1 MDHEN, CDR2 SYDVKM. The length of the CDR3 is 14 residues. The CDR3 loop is CASSTGTAPYEQYF. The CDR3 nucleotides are TGTGCCAGCAGTACTGGGACAGCCCCCTACGAGCAGTACTTC.

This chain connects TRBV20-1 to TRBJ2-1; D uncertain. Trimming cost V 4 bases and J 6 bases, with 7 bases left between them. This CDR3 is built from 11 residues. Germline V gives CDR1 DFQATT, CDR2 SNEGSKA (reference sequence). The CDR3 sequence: CSATVANEQFF. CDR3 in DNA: TGCAGTGCTACAGTAGCCAATGAGCAGTTCTTC.

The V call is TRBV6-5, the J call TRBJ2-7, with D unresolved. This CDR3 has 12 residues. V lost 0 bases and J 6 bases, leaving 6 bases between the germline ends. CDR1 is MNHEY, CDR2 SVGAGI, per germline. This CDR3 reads CASSYSSGEQYF. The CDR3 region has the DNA TGTGCCAGCAGTTACTCGTCCGGCGAGCAGTACTTC.

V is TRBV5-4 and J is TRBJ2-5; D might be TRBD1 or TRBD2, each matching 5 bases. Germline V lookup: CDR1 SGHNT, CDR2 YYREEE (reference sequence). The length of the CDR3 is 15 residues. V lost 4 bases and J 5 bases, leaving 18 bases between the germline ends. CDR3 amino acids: CASSLSGTLGETQYF. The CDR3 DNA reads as TGTGCCAGCAGCCTTTCCGGGACCCTGGGTGAGACCCAGTACTTC.

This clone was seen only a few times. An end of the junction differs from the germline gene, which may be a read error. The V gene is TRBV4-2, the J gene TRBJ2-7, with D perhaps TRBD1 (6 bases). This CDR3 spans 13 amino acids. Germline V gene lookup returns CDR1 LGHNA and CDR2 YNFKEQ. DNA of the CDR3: TGTGCCAGCAGCCAAGGTGATGTAGGACAGCGGAACTTC. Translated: CASSQGDVGQRNF.

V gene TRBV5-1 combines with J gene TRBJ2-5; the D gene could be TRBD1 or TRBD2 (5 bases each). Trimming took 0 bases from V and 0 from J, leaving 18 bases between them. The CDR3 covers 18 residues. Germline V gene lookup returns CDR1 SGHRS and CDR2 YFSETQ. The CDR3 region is CASSLAPGRGGYQETQYF. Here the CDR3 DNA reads TGCGCCAGCAGCTTGGCCCCGGGAAGGGGCGGGTACCAAGAGACCCAGTACTTC.

CDR3 residues: CAISERTGGNEQFF. Written as DNA, the CDR3 is TGTGCCATCAGTGAGCGGACAGGGGGCAATGAGCAGTTCTTC. The rearrangement links TRBV10-3 to TRBJ2-1, with 10 bases that match TRBD1. The CDR3 length is 14 residues. From germline, CDR1 is ENHRY and CDR2 SYGVKD. Losses at the gene ends were 2 bases for V and 6 bases for J; bases not matched to a gene: 1.

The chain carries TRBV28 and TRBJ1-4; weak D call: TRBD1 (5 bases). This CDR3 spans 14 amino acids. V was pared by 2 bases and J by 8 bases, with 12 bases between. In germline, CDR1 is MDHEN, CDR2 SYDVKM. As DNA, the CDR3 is TGTGCCAGCAGTTTACCAGGGTCAAGCGAAAAACTGTTTTTT. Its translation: CASSLPGSSEKLFF.

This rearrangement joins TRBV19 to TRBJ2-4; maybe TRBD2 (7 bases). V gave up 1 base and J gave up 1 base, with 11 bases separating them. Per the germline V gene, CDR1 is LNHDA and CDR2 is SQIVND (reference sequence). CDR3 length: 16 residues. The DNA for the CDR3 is TGTGCCAGTAGTATAGGGGGAGGGGGTGCCAAAAACATTCAGTACTTC. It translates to CASSIGGGGAKNIQYF.

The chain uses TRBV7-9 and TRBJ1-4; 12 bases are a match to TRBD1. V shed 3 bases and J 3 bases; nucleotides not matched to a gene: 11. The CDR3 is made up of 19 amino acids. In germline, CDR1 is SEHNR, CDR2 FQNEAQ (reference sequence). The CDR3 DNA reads TGTGCCAGCAGCTTTCCCAAAACGGGACAGGGGGCCGCTAATGAAAAACTGTTTTTT. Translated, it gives CASSFPKTGQGAANEKLFF.

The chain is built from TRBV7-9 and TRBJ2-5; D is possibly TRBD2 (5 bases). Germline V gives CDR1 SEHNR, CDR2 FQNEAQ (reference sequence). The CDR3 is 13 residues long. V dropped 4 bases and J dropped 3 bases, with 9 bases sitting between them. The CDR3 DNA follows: TGTGCCAGCAGCTGGTCGGGGAAAGAGACCCAGTACTTC. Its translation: CASSWSGKETQYF.

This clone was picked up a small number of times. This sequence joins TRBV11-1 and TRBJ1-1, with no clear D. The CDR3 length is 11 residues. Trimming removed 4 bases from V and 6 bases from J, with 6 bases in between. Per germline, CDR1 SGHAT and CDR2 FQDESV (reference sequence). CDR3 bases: TGTGCCAGCAGCTATGGGGCTGAAGCTTTCTTT. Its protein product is CASSYGAEAFF.

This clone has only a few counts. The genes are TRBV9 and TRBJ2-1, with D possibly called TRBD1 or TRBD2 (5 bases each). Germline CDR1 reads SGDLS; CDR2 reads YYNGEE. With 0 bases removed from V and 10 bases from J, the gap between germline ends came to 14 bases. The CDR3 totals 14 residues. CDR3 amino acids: CASSVGDQQREQFF. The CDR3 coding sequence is TGTGCCAGCAGCGTAGGGGACCAGCAAAGGGAGCAGTTCTTC.

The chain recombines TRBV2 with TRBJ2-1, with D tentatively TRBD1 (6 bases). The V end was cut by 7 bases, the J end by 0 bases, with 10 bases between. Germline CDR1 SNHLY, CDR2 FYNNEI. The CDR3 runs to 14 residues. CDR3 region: CASTRGSSYNEQFF. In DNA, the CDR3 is TGTGCCAGCACGAGGGGGAGCTCCTACAATGAGCAGTTCTTC.

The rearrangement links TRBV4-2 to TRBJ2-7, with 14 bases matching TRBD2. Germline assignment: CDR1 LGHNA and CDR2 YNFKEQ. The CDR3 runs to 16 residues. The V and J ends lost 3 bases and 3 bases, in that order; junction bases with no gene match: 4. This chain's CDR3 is CASSQAGTSGGYEQYF. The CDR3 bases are TGTGCCAGCAGCCAGGCGGGGACTAGCGGGGGCTACGAGCAGTACTTC.

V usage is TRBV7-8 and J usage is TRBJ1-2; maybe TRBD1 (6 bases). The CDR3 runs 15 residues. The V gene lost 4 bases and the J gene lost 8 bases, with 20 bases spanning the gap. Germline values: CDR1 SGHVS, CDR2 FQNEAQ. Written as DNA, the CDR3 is TGTGCCAGCAGCTACACCGGGACACCCCCGGGAGGCTACACCTTC. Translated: CASSYTGTPPGGYTF.

The CDR3 nucleotides read TGTGCCAGCAGCTTGGACCAGCGGGTTGACGGGGAGCTGTTTTTT. It yields the protein CASSLDQRVDGELFF. V usage is TRBV5-6 and J usage is TRBJ2-2; the D gene is possibly TRBD2 (6 bases). Trimming removed 0 bases from V and 7 bases from J, with 13 bases in between. CDR1 is SGHDT and CDR2 is YYEEEE in the germline V gene. The CDR3 sequence is 15 residues long.

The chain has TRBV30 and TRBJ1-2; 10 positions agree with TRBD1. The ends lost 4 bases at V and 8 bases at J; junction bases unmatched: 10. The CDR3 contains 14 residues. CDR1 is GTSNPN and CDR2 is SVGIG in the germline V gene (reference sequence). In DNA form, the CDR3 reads TGTGCCTGGAACCGACAGGGGGCTCCGAGGGGCTACACCTTC. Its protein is CAWNRQGAPRGYTF.

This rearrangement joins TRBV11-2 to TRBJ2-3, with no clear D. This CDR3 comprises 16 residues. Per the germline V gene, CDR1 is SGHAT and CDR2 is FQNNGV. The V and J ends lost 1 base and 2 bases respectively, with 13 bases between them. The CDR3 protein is CASSLGPRGVTDTQYF. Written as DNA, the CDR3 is TGTGCCAGCAGCTTAGGGCCCCGTGGGGTCACAGATACGCAGTATTTT.